The rows below give T cell receptor beta chains drawn from one sample of a study of read filtering for tumor transcriptome and immune sequencing. TCRdb recomputed calls from the reads with MiXCR, one row per CDR3 protein. The sample includes about 38,000 distinct CDR3 sequences, around 13% of them seen just once. Sequenced: a population of CD138-negative cells sorted from bone marrow. These receptor sequences come from a donor aged 40 or over with multiple myeloma. Each CDR3 is given with its conserved first and last residue. D genes are given only for firm matches. Clone size, where shown, is once, few, many, or a class for clones that have expanded.

size,J,V,D,DNA,CDR3
many,TRBJ2-1,TRBV20-1,TRBD2,TGCAGTGCGGCTAGCGGGAGTAATGAGCAGTTCTTC,CSAASGSNEQFF
few,TRBJ2-1,TRBV11-2,-,TGTGCCAGCAGCTTAGATAGTAGCTCCTACAATGAGCAGTTCTTC,CASSLDSSSYNEQFF
many,TRBJ2-6,TRBV7-9,-,TGTGCCAGCGCCGCTAGCCCTATCTCTGGGGCCAACGTCCTGACTTTC,CASAASPISGANVLTF
many,TRBJ2-2,TRBV27,TRBD2,TGTGCCAGCAGAACGACTAGCCTCGGGGAGCTGTTTTTT,CASRTTSLGELFF
many,TRBJ1-1,TRBV4-1,TRBD1,TGCGCCAGCAGCCAAGGCGACAGGGGAGGGTTGAAAGCTTTCTTT,CASSQGDRGGLKAFF
many,TRBJ2-7,TRBV5-1,TRBD1,TGCGCCAGCACTGGGACAGGGGGCAACGAGCAGTACTTC,CASTGTGGNEQYF
-,TRBJ2-3,TRBV29-1,-,TGCAGCGCGTTGGGTTCTTCTAGCACAGATACGCAGTATTTT,CSALGSSSTDTQYF
many,TRBJ2-6,TRBV6-1,TRBD1,TGTGCCAGCAGTAGGACAGGGCCTGGGGCCAACGTCCTGACTTTC,CASSRTGPGANVLTF
-,TRBJ2-3,TRBV11-3,-,TGTGCCAGCAGTAAAGTTAGGTCGGATCCTGCTACGTTGTATTTT,CASSKVRSDPATLYF
many,TRBJ2-3,TRBV29-1,-,TGCAGCGTTAGGTCCACAGATACGCAGTATTTT,CSVRSTDTQYF
few,TRBJ1-2,TRBV28,-,TGTGCCAGCAGTGGACGGACTGCCTATGGCTACACCTTC,CASSGRTAYGYTF
many,TRBJ1-3,TRBV7-2,TRBD1,TGTGCCAGCAGCTTGGGACAGGGAAGTGGAAACACCATATATTTT,CASSLGQGSGNTIYF
many,TRBJ2-3,TRBV12-3/TRBV12-4,-,TGTGCCAGCAGTTTTGGTAACGGAGCAGGAGATACGCAGTATTTT,CASSFGNGAGDTQYF
many,TRBJ2-7,TRBV5-1,-,TGCGCCAGCAGCTTGGGTGGTAGCACCTACGAGCAGTACTTC,CASSLGGSTYEQYF
many,TRBJ2-1,TRBV24-1,TRBD1,TGTGCCACCAGTGGGGACAGGTCCTACAATGAGCAGTTCTTC,CATSGDRSYNEQFF
many,TRBJ2-2,TRBV7-9,TRBD1,TGTGCCAGCAGCCTAAGACAGGGGTCTGTCGGGGAGCTGTTTTTT,CASSLRQGSVGELFF
few,TRBJ2-1,TRBV20-1,TRBD2,TGCAGTGCTGAGGCGGGGATAGCGGGAGGTGAGCAGTTCTTC,CSAEAGIAGGEQFF
many,TRBJ2-5,TRBV7-2,TRBD1,TGTGCCAGCAGCTGGGGACAGGGAGAGACCCAGTACTTC,CASSWGQGETQYF
many,TRBJ2-1,TRBV2,TRBD1,TGTGCCAGCAGTGAATATGGGACAGGGACCTACAATGAGCAGTTCTTC,CASSEYGTGTYNEQFF
few,TRBJ2-1,TRBV18,-,TGTGCCAGCTCACCCCCGATAGCGGTTGTCAAGACTGAGCAGTTCTTC,CASSPPIAVVKTEQFF
many,TRBJ2-2,TRBV4-2,-,TGTGCCAGCAGCCAAGGTAGCGCTGTCAACACCGGGGAGCTGTTTTTT,CASSQGSAVNTGELFF
many,TRBJ1-1,TRBV7-2,-,TGTGCCAGCAGCTTAGGGGGGGCGAGAACTGAAGCTTTCTTT,CASSLGGARTEAFF
-,TRBJ2-7,TRBV25-1,TRBD1,TGTGCCAGCAGCCGCGGGACAGGGGCCGAGCAGTACTTC,CASSRGTGAEQYF
-,TRBJ2-3,TRBV19,-,TGTGCCAGTCGGCCAGGAGGAGTCACAGATACGCAGTATTTT,CASRPGGVTDTQYF
many,TRBJ2-1,TRBV7-9,TRBD2,TGTGCCAGCAGCACCCCTCGGCGGGAGACGGGCAATGAGCAGTTCTTC,CASSTPRRETGNEQFF
many,TRBJ2-1,TRBV3-1,-,TGTGCCAGCAGCGCCGGCCGGCGGCTATACAATGAGCAGTTCTTC,CASSAGRRLYNEQFF
many,TRBJ1-1,TRBV6-5,-,TGTGCCAGCAGTTACTCGAGAGGGGGGACTGAAGCTTTCTTT,CASSYSRGGTEAFF
many,TRBJ1-1,TRBV4-1,-,TGCGCCAGCAGCCAAGACCCCGGGGGCCTGAACACTGAAGCTTTCTTT,CASSQDPGGLNTEAFF